These T cell receptor beta chains were read from a single sample in a study of glioma-infiltrating T cells after dendritic cell vaccination. The data were produced by immunoSEQ multiplex PCR, yet TCRdb's version contains in-frame clones alone and is incomplete. The table includes about 50,000 clones, about 88% detected once. Sequencing was performed on blood, taken after dendritic cell vaccination. The receptors were sampled from a human donor with glioblastoma. Both conserved end residues are part of each CDR3. Size values are once, few and many counts, or a class for expanded clones, and some rows have none.

v_gene	len	j_gene	abundance	CDR3aa
TRBV4-1	16	TRBJ1-1	.	CASREGAGVDFTEAFF
TRBV29-1	12	TRBJ2-7	.	CSCGRGNYEQYF
TRBV18	18	TRBJ1-5	once	CASSAYLLGQGASGPQHF
TRBV12-2	17	TRBJ1-5	.	CASRLGGCERGIQPQHF
TRBV13	14	TRBJ2-1	.	CASSLAGRYNEQFF
TRBV7-9	11	TRBJ1-1	.	CASFFGTEAFF
TRBV5-6	16	TRBJ2-1	.	CASSSGLAGAYNEQFF
TRBV14	18	TRBJ2-2	.	CASSQRRTSGRAPGELFF
TRBV15	12	TRBJ2-5	.	CATSSSGLTQYF
TRBV10-3	14	TRBJ2-1	.	CAISEGDKNNEQFF
TRBV5-1	15	TRBJ2-7	.	CASSLGASGGGEQYF
TRBV29-1	13	TRBJ2-3	.	CSVEPRWPDTQYF
TRBV28	14	TRBJ2-7	.	CASSILTGTYEQYF
TRBV10-3	13	TRBJ1-1	few	CAITSAGDTEAFF
TRBV5-6	15	TRBJ1-1	.	CASSLGTAGATEAFF
TRBV19	16	TRBJ1-4	.	CASSPGTGGTNEKLFF
TRBV7-2	15	TRBJ2-7	.	CASSGGTTVAYEQYF
TRBV27	14	TRBJ2-7	once	CASSLATGGYEQYF
TRBV7-8	16	TRBJ2-7	once	CASSVISPGLSYEQYF
TRBV11-3	17	TRBJ2-5	.	CASSSGGAASGQETQYF
TRBV5-6	13	TRBJ1-2	.	CASSFGEPYGYTF
TRBV6-5	15	TRBJ2-7	.	CASSYRTGKPYEQYF
TRBV19	15	TRBJ1-4	.	CASSMGTATNEKLFF
TRBV11-2	17	TRBJ2-5	once	CASSLGPSWTRQGTQYF
TRBV18	13	TRBJ1-5	.	CASSPSADQPQHF
TRBV6-4	13	TRBJ1-2	.	CASSDERSGGYTF
TRBV7-9	17	TRBJ2-2	.	CASSLTSLAPNTGELFF
TRBV7-9	16	TRBJ2-2	.	CASSLMAGRRTGELFF
TRBV18	13	TRBJ2-4	.	CASSGLNVNIQYF
TRBV7-2	16	TRBJ2-7	.	CASSDNSGWASYEQYF
TRBV14	15	TRBJ2-6	.	CASSGPGSGANVLTF
TRBV2	14	TRBJ2-3	.	CASSGVQNTDTQYF
TRBV28	13	TRBJ2-5	.	CASSREAWETQYF